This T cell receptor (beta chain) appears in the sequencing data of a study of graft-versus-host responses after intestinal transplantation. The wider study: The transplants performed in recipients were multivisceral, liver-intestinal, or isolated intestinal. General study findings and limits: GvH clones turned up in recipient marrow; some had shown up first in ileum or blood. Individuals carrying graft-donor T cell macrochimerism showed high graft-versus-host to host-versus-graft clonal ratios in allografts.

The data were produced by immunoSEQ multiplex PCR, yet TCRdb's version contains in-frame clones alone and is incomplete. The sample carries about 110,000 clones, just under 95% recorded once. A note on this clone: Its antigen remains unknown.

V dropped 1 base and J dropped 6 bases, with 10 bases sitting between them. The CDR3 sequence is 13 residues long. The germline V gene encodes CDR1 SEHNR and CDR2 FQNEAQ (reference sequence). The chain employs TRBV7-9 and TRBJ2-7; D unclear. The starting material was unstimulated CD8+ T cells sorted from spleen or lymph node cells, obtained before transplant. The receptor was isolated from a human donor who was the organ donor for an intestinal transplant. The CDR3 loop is CASSLELQFEQYF. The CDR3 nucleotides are TGTGCCAGCAGCTTAGAGTTACAGTTCGAGCAGTACTTC.